This T cell receptor beta chain was sequenced during a study of cytomegalovirus exposure and HLA in healthy donors. Study-level information: Roughly 92 million unique TCRs, all from HLA-typed donors, were included in an early release of the data. Study-level findings and limits: From TCR beta sequences, most subjects' HLA-A and HLA-B alleles were reportedly predicted accurately. Evidence from a later analysis indicated that most CMV-associated TCR beta chains looked HLA-restricted. Some TCR beta chains (more than 150 of them) were listed as cytomegalovirus-associated.

The PCR employed 60 Vbeta primers together with 13 Jbeta primers. Method: immunoSEQ multiplex PCR; TCRdb's copy keeps in-frame clones and lacks some. The table includes about 180,000 clones, 75% to 80% detected once. The CDR3 is 21 residues long. Germline CDR1 and CDR2: SGHVS and FQNEAQ. V lost 3 bases to trimming and J lost 0 bases, with 26 bases between them. Comment on this clone: Antigen: not known.

Sequencing was performed on PBMCs. The chain recombines TRBV7-8 with TRBJ1-4; tentatively, D is TRBD1 (5 bases). The receptor's source is a man aged 35 to 55 in good health and CMV-seropositive. CDR3 coding DNA: TGTGCCAGCAGCTTGGGTCTGTCTGGACACTCAACCTATTCAACTAATGAAAAACTGTTTTTT. It specifies CASSLGLSGHSTYSTNEKLFF.